Presented here are 19 T cell receptor beta chains from one specimen sequenced in a study of blood T cell repertoires in COVID-19. TCRdb's table, derived via immunoSEQ multiplex PCR, lists solely in-frame clones and lacks some. Among about 130,000 clones listed, roughly 80% were seen once. The sequencing sample was made of peripheral blood. These receptor sequences come from a woman aged 45 to 65 with acute or convalescent COVID-19.

V gene TRBV4-1 combines with J gene TRBJ1-4; D is unclear. The V end lost 0 bases, the J end lost 12 bases, and 5 bases lay between the germline ends. CDR1 is MGHRA and CDR2 is YSYEKL in the germline V gene. The CDR3 sequence is 11 residues long. CDR3 DNA sequence: TGCGCCAGCAGCCAAGATAGAGAACTGTTTTTT. Residues: CASSQDRELFF.

This chain joins TRBV6-5 and TRBJ2-2; 7 bases agree with TRBD1. In germline, CDR1 is MNHEY, CDR2 SVGAGI. After removal of 7 bases from V and 4 bases from J, the junction contained 9 bases not matched to a gene. The CDR3 consists of 15 residues. CDR3 loop: CASTTGTAGTGELFF. For the CDR3, the DNA is TGTGCCAGCACCACCGGGACAGCCGGCACCGGGGAGCTGTTTTTT.

This chain connects TRBV12-5 to TRBJ1-2, with a possible D match to TRBD1 (6 bases). Germline CDR1 LGHNT, CDR2 FRNRAP. The CDR3 contains 15 residues. With 1 base removed from V and 8 bases from J, the gap between germline ends came to 17 bases. CDR3 bases: TGTGCTAGTGGTTTGGGGTCCGGTCAGGGGAGCGGCTACACCTTC. It encodes CASGLGSGQGSGYTF.

The J gene is TRBJ2-7, the V gene TRBV20-1; the D gene is possibly TRBD2 (5 bases). The CDR3 runs 13 residues. V shed 3 bases and J shed 2 bases, with 11 bases lying between them. The germline V gene has CDR1 DFQATT and CDR2 SNEGSKA (reference sequence). The CDR3 DNA follows: TGCAGTGCTAGTGACGGGGAGCCCTACGAGCAGTACTTC. Encoded protein: CSASDGEPYEQYF.

The chain couples TRBV28 to TRBJ2-2, with 7 bases fitting TRBD2. The germline V gene has CDR1 MDHEN and CDR2 SYDVKM. The junction had 12 bases not matched to a gene; V was cut back by 3 bases and J by 2 bases. This CDR3 comprises 18 residues. As DNA, the CDR3 is TGTGCCAGCAGTTTTCTCGTCGGGGGGAACTATAACACCGGGGAGCTGTTTTTT. Amino acids: CASSFLVGGNYNTGELFF.

This rearrangement joins TRBV4-2 to TRBJ1-4; D gene unclear. Trimming took off 1 base at V and 2 bases at J, with 8 bases between the two ends. CDR3 length: 15 residues. The germline V gene encodes CDR1 LGHNA and CDR2 YNFKEQ. The CDR3 nucleotides are TGTGCCAGCAGCCAAGGTGGAGCGACTAATGAAAAACTGTTTTTT. Protein product: CASSQGGATNEKLFF.

The V call is TRBV3-1 (or the pseudogene TRBV3-2), the J call TRBJ1-3; 8 nucleotides agree with TRBD1. J gave up 2 bases and V 0 bases, and 9 bases lay outside the gene matches. Germline V gene sequence: CDR1 LGHDT, CDR2 YNNKEL (reference sequence). The CDR3 consists of 18 residues. The CDR3 DNA is TGTGCCAGCAGCCAAGACAGGGGGCCACGTGGAACTGGAAACACCATATATTTT. It encodes CASSQDRGPRGTGNTIYF.

This clone turned up a few times. This sequence joins TRBV2 and TRBJ2-1; 7 nucleotides match TRBD2. Germline CDR1 is SNHLY and CDR2 is FYNNEI. The CDR3 covers 15 residues. V was pared by 3 bases and J by 2 bases, with 4 bases of the junction left unmatched. The CDR3 sequence: CASSDLGGTYNEQFF. The CDR3 DNA sequence: TGTGCCAGCAGTGATTTGGGGGGGACCTACAATGAGCAGTTCTTC. Combining the CDR3 with reference TRBV2 and TRBJ2-1 gives the whole variable domain EPEVTQTPSHQVTQMGQEVILRCVPISNHLYFYWYRQILGQKVEFLVSFYNNEISEKSEIFDDQFSVERPDGSNFTLKIRSTKLEDSAMYFCASSDLGGTYNEQFFGPGTRLTVL.

The chain has TRBV30 and TRBJ2-5, with D possibly matching TRBD1 (5 bases). V was cut by 5 bases and J by 1 base, with 14 bases left in between. In germline, CDR1 is GTSNPN, CDR2 SVGIG (reference sequence). The length of the CDR3 is 14 residues. Written as DNA, the CDR3 is TGTGCCTGGGCCAGGGCAGCCAGCCAAGAGACCCAGTACTTC. Translated, it gives CAWARAASQETQYF.

The genes are TRBV6-5 and TRBJ2-7; 12 nucleotides match TRBD2. The CDR3 runs 13 residues. Per the germline V gene, CDR1 is MNHEY and CDR2 is SVGAGI. Trimming at V came to 7 bases and at J to 7 bases, leaving 5 bases not matched to a gene. The CDR3 loop is CASTLAGGWEQYF. The CDR3 DNA reads as TGTGCCAGCACCCTAGCGGGGGGGTGGGAGCAGTACTTC.

The chain links TRBV5-5 to TRBJ2-3; 9 bases match TRBD1. The ends lost 3 bases at V and 1 base at J; junction bases unmatched: 3. The germline V gene encodes CDR1 SGHKS and CDR2 YYEKEE (reference sequence). The CDR3 is 15 residues long. CDR3 amino acids: CASSWGQGGTDTQYF. In nucleotides, the CDR3 is TGTGCCAGCAGCTGGGGACAGGGAGGCACAGATACGCAGTATTTT.

The chain employs TRBV2 and TRBJ1-5, with unresolved D. The CDR3 runs to 14 residues. Germline CDR1 SNHLY, CDR2 FYNNEI. V gave up 7 bases and J gave up 2 bases, with 12 bases separating them. This CDR3 is CASKVEGGNQPQHF. Written as DNA, the CDR3 is TGTGCCAGCAAAGTTGAGGGCGGCAATCAGCCCCAGCATTTT.

The chain has TRBV5-1 and TRBJ1-2; D gene unclear. The germline V gene encodes CDR1 SGHRS and CDR2 YFSETQ. Trimming shortened V by 2 bases and J by 2 bases, and 7 bases separated the two germline ends. The CDR3 consists of 13 residues. The CDR3 is CASSFDKNYGYTF. The CDR3 coding sequence is TGCGCCAGCAGCTTTGACAAGAACTATGGCTACACCTTC.

V usage is TRBV14 and J usage is TRBJ2-1, with D possibly matching TRBD2 (5 bases). This CDR3 spans 19 amino acids. Germline V gene sequence: CDR1 SGHDN, CDR2 FVKESK. With 2 bases removed from V and 0 bases from J, the gap between germline ends came to 20 bases. In nucleotides, the CDR3 is TGTGCCAGCAGCCAACTCCCCTACGGGGTGATAAGCTCCTACAATGAGCAGTTCTTC. Residues: CASSQLPYGVISSYNEQFF.

The CDR3 loop reads CASSAIPGTSGGAYNEQFF. The DNA for the CDR3 is TGCGCCAGCAGCGCGATCCCAGGGACTAGCGGGGGGGCCTACAATGAGCAGTTCTTC. The genes are TRBV10-1 and TRBJ2-1, with 16 positions matching TRBD2. CDR1 and CDR2 from the germline V gene are WNHNN and SYGVQD (reference sequence). V lost 6 bases to trimming and J lost 2 bases; unmatched junction nucleotides: 10. The CDR3 runs 19 residues.

The V call is TRBV11-2, the J call TRBJ1-6; D is undetermined. V lost 0 bases and J 8 bases, leaving 11 bases between the germline ends. The germline CDR1 and CDR2 sequences are SGHAT and FQNNGV. The CDR3 totals 15 residues. The CDR3 sequence: CASSLDERLDSPLHF. DNA of the CDR3: TGTGCCAGCAGCTTAGATGAGAGGCTTGATTCACCCCTCCACTTT.

This chain uses TRBV7-6 with TRBJ2-2, with 8 positions matching TRBD2. V shed 2 bases, J shed 0 bases, and the junction held 8 bases outside the gene matches. Germline CDR1 SGHVS, CDR2 FNYEAQ. The CDR3 consists of 18 residues. As DNA, the CDR3 is TGTGCCAGCAGCTTACGGGGACTAGAGAGACCGAACACCGGGGAGCTGTTTTTT. It yields the protein CASSLRGLERPNTGELFF.

The chain uses TRBV30 and TRBJ1-2, with a weak D call TRBD1 (5 bases). Looked up from germline, CDR1 is GTSNPN and CDR2 is SVGIG (reference sequence). Trimming took 7 bases from V and 4 from J, leaving 13 bases between them. CDR3 size: 12 residues. CDR3 bases: TGTGCCTTGGGCGCGACAGTCTATGGCTACACCTTC. Protein sequence: CALGATVYGYTF.

The chain joins TRBV28 to TRBJ1-2, with TRBD1 identical over 7 bases. The CDR3 is made up of 15 amino acids. V lost 5 bases to trimming and J lost 4 bases; unmatched junction nucleotides: 10. CDR1 and CDR2 (germline): MDHEN, SYDVKM. The CDR3 region is CASSPNRQGGYGYTF. In DNA, the CDR3 is TGTGCCAGCAGTCCAAATCGACAGGGCGGCTATGGCTACACCTTC.